Listed below are T cell receptor beta chains from one sample, sequenced in a study of OX40 agonist ivuxolimab in advanced cancers. Sequencing used immunoSEQ multiplex PCR; TCRdb keeps in-frame clones, though not all of them. The sample consists of tens of thousands of clones, 90% of them appearing once. The material was CD4+ or CD8+ T cells sorted from blood, obtained in a trial of the OX40 agonist ivuxolimab. Every receptor here comes from an adult with an advanced solid tumor such as melanoma, head and neck, liver or kidney cancer. CDR3s include the opening cysteine and the closing phenylalanine or tryptophan. Fields, in order: J gene, clone size, D gene, V gene, CDR3 length, CDR3 protein, CDR3 DNA. The D gene is left open where the match is weak. The listing skips clone size in some rows; elsewhere it reads once, few, many or a size class.

j_call: TRBJ1-4
clone_size: few
d_call: TRBD1
v_call: TRBV23-1
cdr3_length: 16
cdr3_aa: CASSQTPGQSNEKLFF
cdr3_nt: TGCGCCAGCAGTCAGACGCCGGGACAGTCTAATGAAAAACTGTTTTTT

j_call: TRBJ1-5
clone_size: NA
d_call: NA
v_call: TRBV19
cdr3_length: 14
cdr3_aa: CASRITGTYQPQHF
cdr3_nt: TGTGCCAGTAGGATCACAGGTACCTATCAGCCCCAGCATTTT

j_call: TRBJ1-4
clone_size: NA
d_call: TRBD1
v_call: TRBV19
cdr3_length: 13
cdr3_aa: CASDRGGREKLFF
cdr3_nt: TGTGCCAGCGACAGGGGAGGAAGAGAAAAACTGTTTTTT

j_call: TRBJ2-3
clone_size: once
d_call: NA
v_call: TRBV2
cdr3_length: 14
cdr3_aa: CASTGSRRTDTQYF
cdr3_nt: TGTGCCAGCACCGGGAGTAGGAGGACAGATACGCAGTATTTT

j_call: TRBJ2-5
clone_size: NA
d_call: NA
v_call: TRBV5-1
cdr3_length: 17
cdr3_aa: CASSLDRRDLGRKTQYF
cdr3_nt: TGCGCCAGCAGCTTGGACAGGCGCGACTTAGGTAGAAAGACCCAGTACTTC

j_call: TRBJ2-1
clone_size: NA
d_call: NA
v_call: TRBV7-2
cdr3_length: 13
cdr3_aa: CASSLGSYNEQFF
cdr3_nt: TGTGCCAGCAGCCTGGGCAGCTACAATGAGCAGTTCTTC

j_call: TRBJ2-1
clone_size: NA
d_call: NA
v_call: TRBV18
cdr3_length: 14
cdr3_aa: CASSPLQVLNEQFF
cdr3_nt: TGTGCCAGCTCACCACTCCAGGTCCTCAATGAGCAGTTCTTC

j_call: TRBJ1-1
clone_size: NA
d_call: NA
v_call: TRBV5-1
cdr3_length: 15
cdr3_aa: CASRGLQARNTEAFF
cdr3_nt: TGCGCCAGCAGGGGGCTGCAAGCCCGGAACACTGAAGCTTTCTTT

j_call: TRBJ2-5
clone_size: once
d_call: NA
v_call: TRBV7-9
cdr3_length: 14
cdr3_aa: CASSLAGVAETQYF
cdr3_nt: TGTGCCAGCAGCTTAGCAGGTGTCGCGGAGACCCAGTACTTC

j_call: TRBJ2-7
clone_size: NA
d_call: NA
v_call: TRBV19
cdr3_length: 14
cdr3_aa: CASSRASGSYEQYF
cdr3_nt: TGTGCCAGTTCTAGGGCCAGCGGCTCCTACGAGCAGTACTTC

j_call: TRBJ1-5
clone_size: NA
d_call: TRBD1
v_call: TRBV7-9
cdr3_length: 15
cdr3_aa: CASSLGDRGNQPQHF
cdr3_nt: TGTGCCAGCAGCTTAGGGGACAGGGGAAATCAGCCCCAGCATTTT

j_call: TRBJ2-3
clone_size: NA
d_call: NA
v_call: TRBV19
cdr3_length: 11
cdr3_aa: CASSTTDTQYF
cdr3_nt: TGTGCCAGTTCCACCACAGATACGCAGTATTTT

j_call: TRBJ1-5
clone_size: NA
d_call: NA
v_call: TRBV28
cdr3_length: 17
cdr3_aa: CASSRPLGRLNNQPQHF
cdr3_nt: TGTGCCAGCAGCCGCCCACTCGGGAGATTGAACAATCAGCCCCAGCATTTT

j_call: TRBJ2-1
clone_size: NA
d_call: NA
v_call: TRBV10-1
cdr3_length: 15
cdr3_aa: CASSESGRASGEQFF
cdr3_nt: TGCGCCAGCAGTGAGTCGGGTAGGGCTTCTGGTGAGCAGTTCTTC

j_call: TRBJ2-1
clone_size: NA
d_call: TRBD2
v_call: TRBV5-4
cdr3_length: 15
cdr3_aa: CASSPGLAGRNEQFF
cdr3_nt: TGTGCCAGCAGCCCGGGACTAGCGGGAAGGAATGAGCAGTTCTTC

j_call: TRBJ1-4
clone_size: NA
d_call: NA
v_call: TRBV28
cdr3_length: 12
cdr3_aa: CASSEPNEKLFF
cdr3_nt: TGTGCCAGCAGCGAGCCTAATGAAAAACTGTTTTTT

j_call: TRBJ1-5
clone_size: NA
d_call: NA
v_call: TRBV6-1
cdr3_length: 15
cdr3_aa: CASSEVTGSNQPQHF
cdr3_nt: TGTGCCAGCAGTGAGGTTACGGGGAGCAATCAGCCCCAGCATTTT

j_call: TRBJ2-7
clone_size: NA
d_call: NA
v_call: TRBV5-1
cdr3_length: 15
cdr3_aa: CASSPTGTRPYEQYF
cdr3_nt: TGCGCCAGCAGCCCCACCGGGACGAGACCCTACGAGCAGTACTTC

j_call: TRBJ1-1
clone_size: NA
d_call: NA
v_call: TRBV13
cdr3_length: 15
cdr3_aa: CASSLPPEMNTEAFF
cdr3_nt: TGTGCCAGCAGCTTGCCCCCGGAGATGAACACTGAAGCTTTCTTT

j_call: TRBJ1-5
clone_size: few
d_call: NA
v_call: TRBV10-2
cdr3_length: 14
cdr3_aa: CASSDWGRSQPQHF
cdr3_nt: TGCGCCAGCAGTGACTGGGGGCGCAGTCAGCCCCAGCATTTT

j_call: TRBJ2-3
clone_size: NA
d_call: NA
v_call: TRBV19
cdr3_length: 15
cdr3_aa: CASTDVSARTDTQYF
cdr3_nt: TGTGCCAGTACCGACGTTAGCGCCCGCACAGATACGCAGTATTTT

j_call: TRBJ2-7
clone_size: NA
d_call: TRBD1
v_call: TRBV5-1
cdr3_length: 15
cdr3_aa: CASSGGGWTGLEQYF
cdr3_nt: TGCGCCAGCAGCGGAGGTGGGTGGACAGGGCTCGAGCAGTACTTC

j_call: TRBJ1-5
clone_size: NA
d_call: TRBD1
v_call: TRBV9
cdr3_length: 14
cdr3_aa: CASSQGQANQPQHF
cdr3_nt: TGTGCCAGCAGCCAGGGACAGGCCAATCAGCCCCAGCATTTT

j_call: TRBJ2-3
clone_size: NA
d_call: TRBD2
v_call: TRBV5-1
cdr3_length: 15
cdr3_aa: CASSSLAGGADTQYF
cdr3_nt: TGCGCCAGCAGCTCCCTAGCGGGAGGTGCAGATACGCAGTATTTT

j_call: TRBJ2-7
clone_size: NA
d_call: TRBD1
v_call: TRBV5-1
cdr3_length: 15
cdr3_aa: CASSGGTGGAYEQYF
cdr3_nt: TGCGCCAGCAGCGGGGGGACAGGGGGCGCGTACGAGCAGTACTTC

j_call: TRBJ1-1
clone_size: NA
d_call: NA
v_call: TRBV6-5
cdr3_length: 15
cdr3_aa: CASSYLGRRNTEAFF
cdr3_nt: TGTGCCAGCAGTTATCTAGGACGGCGGAACACTGAAGCTTTCTTT

j_call: TRBJ1-5
clone_size: NA
d_call: NA
v_call: TRBV11-2
cdr3_length: 16
cdr3_aa: CASSNSGRKGVQPQHF
cdr3_nt: TGTGCCAGCAGTAATAGTGGAAGAAAAGGGGTCCAGCCCCAGCATTTT

j_call: TRBJ2-1
clone_size: once
d_call: TRBD2
v_call: TRBV7-6
cdr3_length: 14
cdr3_aa: CASSLTSGVNEQFF
cdr3_nt: TGTGCCAGCAGCTTGACTAGCGGGGTTAATGAGCAGTTCTTC

j_call: TRBJ1-4
clone_size: NA
d_call: NA
v_call: TRBV6-1
cdr3_length: 14
cdr3_aa: CASSEVAGVEKLFF
cdr3_nt: TGTGCCAGCAGTGAAGTCGCAGGAGTAGAAAAACTGTTTTTT

j_call: TRBJ2-1
clone_size: NA
d_call: NA
v_call: TRBV9
cdr3_length: 12
cdr3_aa: CASSRTDNEQFF
cdr3_nt: TGTGCCAGCAGCAGGACCGACAATGAGCAGTTCTTC

j_call: TRBJ2-2
clone_size: NA
d_call: NA
v_call: TRBV5-4
cdr3_length: 18
cdr3_aa: CASSLEVSRPMNTGELFF
cdr3_nt: TGTGCCAGCAGCTTGGAGGTCTCCCGCCCGATGAACACCGGGGAGCTGTTTTTT

j_call: TRBJ1-1
clone_size: NA
d_call: NA
v_call: TRBV28
cdr3_length: 15
cdr3_aa: CASSFLDGGISEAFF
cdr3_nt: TGTGCCAGCAGTTTCCTAGATGGGGGCATCAGTGAAGCTTTCTTT

j_call: TRBJ1-2
clone_size: NA
d_call: TRBD1
v_call: TRBV7-3
cdr3_length: 15
cdr3_aa: CASSPSGTDLGGYTF
cdr3_nt: TGTGCCAGCAGCCCATCCGGGACAGACCTTGGTGGCTACACCTTC

j_call: TRBJ2-1
clone_size: NA
d_call: NA
v_call: TRBV9
cdr3_length: 13
cdr3_aa: CASSVDPGSEQFF
cdr3_nt: TGTGCCAGCAGCGTTGACCCGGGGTCTGAGCAGTTCTTC

j_call: TRBJ1-1
clone_size: NA
d_call: NA
v_call: TRBV11-2
cdr3_length: 16
cdr3_aa: CASRSLRVGLNTEAFF
cdr3_nt: TGTGCCAGCAGGTCATTGAGGGTCGGGTTGAACACTGAAGCTTTCTTT

j_call: TRBJ2-3
clone_size: NA
d_call: TRBD2
v_call: TRBV11-2
cdr3_length: 14
cdr3_aa: CASSILAGTDTQYF
cdr3_nt: TGTGCCAGCAGCATACTAGCGGGCACAGATACGCAGTATTTT

j_call: TRBJ2-7
clone_size: NA
d_call: TRBD2
v_call: TRBV6-5
cdr3_length: 14
cdr3_aa: CASSPGLVPYEQYF
cdr3_nt: TGTGCCAGCAGTCCCGGACTAGTACCCTACGAGCAGTACTTC

j_call: TRBJ2-5
clone_size: NA
d_call: TRBD1
v_call: TRBV30
cdr3_length: 16
cdr3_aa: CAWSHSPGQVDETQYF
cdr3_nt: TGTGCCTGGAGTCACTCCCCGGGACAGGTAGATGAGACCCAGTACTTC

j_call: TRBJ2-1
clone_size: NA
d_call: TRBD2
v_call: TRBV5-1
cdr3_length: 15
cdr3_aa: CASSTGGSGYNEQFF
cdr3_nt: TGCGCCAGCAGCACGGGGGGTAGCGGGTACAATGAGCAGTTCTTC

j_call: TRBJ2-3
clone_size: NA
d_call: TRBD2
v_call: TRBV28
cdr3_length: 15
cdr3_aa: CASLRGSGNTDTQYF
cdr3_nt: TGTGCCAGCCTTCGGGGTAGCGGGAATACAGATACGCAGTATTTT

j_call: TRBJ1-6
clone_size: NA
d_call: NA
v_call: TRBV7-8
cdr3_length: 15
cdr3_aa: CASSNIDSPNSPLHF
cdr3_nt: TGTGCCAGCAGCAATATCGACAGCCCCAATTCACCCCTCCACTTT

j_call: TRBJ2-5
clone_size: NA
d_call: TRBD2
v_call: TRBV10-2
cdr3_length: 14
cdr3_aa: CASRPSGVGETQYF
cdr3_nt: TGCGCCAGCAGACCTAGCGGGGTGGGCGAGACCCAGTACTTC

j_call: TRBJ2-7
clone_size: NA
d_call: NA
v_call: TRBV6-5
cdr3_length: 10
cdr3_aa: CAGTAYEQYF
cdr3_nt: TGTGCCGGAACAGCCTACGAGCAGTACTTC

j_call: TRBJ2-7
clone_size: NA
d_call: TRBD2
v_call: TRBV4-1
cdr3_length: 15
cdr3_aa: CASSRTSGGNYEQYF
cdr3_nt: TGCGCCAGCAGCCGTACTAGCGGGGGAAACTACGAGCAGTACTTC

j_call: TRBJ2-5
clone_size: NA
d_call: NA
v_call: TRBV5-4
cdr3_length: 16
cdr3_aa: CASSLAPQSRQETQYF
cdr3_nt: TGTGCCAGCAGCTTGGCCCCTCAAAGTCGGCAAGAGACCCAGTACTTC

j_call: TRBJ2-1
clone_size: NA
d_call: NA
v_call: TRBV21-1
cdr3_length: 18
cdr3_aa: CASSNPQEVLGSGNEQFF
cdr3_nt: TGTGCCAGCAGCAACCCGCAAGAAGTTTTAGGGAGCGGCAATGAGCAGTTCTTC

j_call: TRBJ2-7
clone_size: once
d_call: TRBD2
v_call: TRBV6-6
cdr3_length: 15
cdr3_aa: CASMGLGLAGEEQYF
cdr3_nt: TGTGCCAGCATGGGCCTCGGGCTAGCGGGAGAGGAGCAGTACTTC